This T cell receptor (beta chain) is from a study of T cell responses to AZD1222 COVID-19 vaccine. Notes on the study in general: Repertoires were collected only later (after the peak T cell response had occurred). CD4 TCRs associated with vaccination spanned spike, dominating at 160-218 and 743-854. Just a handful of AZD1222 recipients were seropositive at baseline.

From germline, CDR1 is LGHDT and CDR2 YNNKEL (reference sequence). Trimming removed 3 bases from V and 7 bases from J, with 10 bases in between. The CDR3 is made up of 13 amino acids. On this clone itself: Its antigen is not identified.

Produced via immunoSEQ multiplex PCR; TCRdb's table is partial and in-frame only. The sample holds around 260,000 clones, over 90% seen once. Sequences were derived from peripheral blood, sampled on day 0 of AZD1222 vaccination. The chain recombines TRBV3-1 (or the pseudogene TRBV3-2) with TRBJ2-1, with D possibly matching TRBD2 (6 bases). The receptor was isolated from an adult in good health. The CDR3 nucleotides read TGTGCCAGCAGCCAGAGACTAGTAAATGAGCAGTTCTTC. Translation: CASSQRLVNEQFF.